This TCR beta chain is from a study of blood T cell repertoires in COVID-19. The method was immunoSEQ multiplex PCR; TCRdb's version includes in-frame clones alone and lacks a portion of them. The sample yields around 240,000 clones, approximately 80% seen once. Germline assignment: CDR1 MNHNY and CDR2 SVGAGI (reference sequence). After removal of 0 bases from V and 9 bases from J, the junction contained 5 bases not matched to a gene. The CDR3 extends over 15 amino acids. This clonotype was obtained from a middle-aged woman who had recovered from COVID-19. V gene TRBV6-6 combines with J gene TRBJ1-6; TRBD1 matches at 7 bases. Input material: peripheral blood. The CDR3 loop is CASSYSQGVGSPLHF. The CDR3 DNA reads TGTGCCAGCAGTTACTCCCAGGGGGTGGGTTCACCCCTCCACTTT.